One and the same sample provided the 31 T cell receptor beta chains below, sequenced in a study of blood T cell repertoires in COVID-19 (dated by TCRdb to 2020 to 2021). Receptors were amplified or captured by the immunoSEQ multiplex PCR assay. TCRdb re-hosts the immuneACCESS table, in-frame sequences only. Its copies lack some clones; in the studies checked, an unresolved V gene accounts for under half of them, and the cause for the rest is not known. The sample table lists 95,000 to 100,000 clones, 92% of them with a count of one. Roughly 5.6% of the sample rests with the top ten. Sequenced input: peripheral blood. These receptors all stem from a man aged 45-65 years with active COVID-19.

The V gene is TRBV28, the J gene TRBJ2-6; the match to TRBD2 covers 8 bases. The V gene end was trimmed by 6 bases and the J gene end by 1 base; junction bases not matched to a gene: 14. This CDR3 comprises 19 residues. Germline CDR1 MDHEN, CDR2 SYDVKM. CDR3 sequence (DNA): TGTGCCAGCAGCGCACCGGGACTAGGATATTCTTCTGGGGCCAACGTCCTGACTTTC. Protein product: CASSAPGLGYSSGANVLTF.

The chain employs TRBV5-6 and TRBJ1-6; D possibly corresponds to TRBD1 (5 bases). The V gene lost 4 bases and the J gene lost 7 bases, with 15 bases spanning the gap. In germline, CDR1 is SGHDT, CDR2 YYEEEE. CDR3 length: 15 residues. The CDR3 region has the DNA TGTGCCAGCAGCCGATGGGGACTGGGAAATTCACCCCTCCACTTT. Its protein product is CASSRWGLGNSPLHF. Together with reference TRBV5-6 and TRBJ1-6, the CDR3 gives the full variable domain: DAGVTQSPTHLIKTRGQQVTLRCSPKSGHDTVSWYQQALGQGPQFIFQYYEEEERQRGNFPDRFSGHQFPNYSSELNVNALLLGDSALYLCASSRWGLGNSPLHFGNGTRLTVT.

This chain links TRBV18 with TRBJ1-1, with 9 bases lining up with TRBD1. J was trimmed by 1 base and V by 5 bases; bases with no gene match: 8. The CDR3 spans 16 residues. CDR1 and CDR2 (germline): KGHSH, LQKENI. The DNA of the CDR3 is TGTGCCAGCTCAGGAGAGACGGGACAGGGGAACACTGAAGCTTTCTTT. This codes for CASSGETGQGNTEAFF.

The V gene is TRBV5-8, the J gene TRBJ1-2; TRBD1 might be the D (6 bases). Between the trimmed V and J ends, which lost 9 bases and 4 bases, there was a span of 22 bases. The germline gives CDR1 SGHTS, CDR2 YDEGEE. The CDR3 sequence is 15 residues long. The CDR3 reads CATENGQNQAYGYTF. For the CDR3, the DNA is TGTGCCACCGAGAATGGACAGAACCAGGCCTATGGCTACACCTTC. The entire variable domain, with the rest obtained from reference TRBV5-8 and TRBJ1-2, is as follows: EAGVTQSPTHLIKTRGQQATLRCSPISGHTSVYWYQQALGLGLQFLLWYDEGEERNRGNFPPRFSGRQFPNYSSELNVNALELEDSALYLCATENGQNQAYGYTFGSGTRLTVV.

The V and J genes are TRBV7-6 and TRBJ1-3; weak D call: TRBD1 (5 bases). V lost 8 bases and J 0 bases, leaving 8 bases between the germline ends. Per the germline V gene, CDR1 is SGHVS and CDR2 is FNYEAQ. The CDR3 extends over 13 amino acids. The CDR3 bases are TGTGCCAGCGGGGGGGGCTCTGGAAACACCATATATTTT. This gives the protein CASGGGSGNTIYF. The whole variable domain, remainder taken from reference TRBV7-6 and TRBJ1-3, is GAGVSQSPRYKVTKRGQDVALRCDPISGHVSLYWYRQALGQGPEFLTYFNYEAQQDKSGLPNDRFSAERPEGSISTLTIQRTEQRDSAMYRCASGGGSGNTIYFGEGSWLTVV.

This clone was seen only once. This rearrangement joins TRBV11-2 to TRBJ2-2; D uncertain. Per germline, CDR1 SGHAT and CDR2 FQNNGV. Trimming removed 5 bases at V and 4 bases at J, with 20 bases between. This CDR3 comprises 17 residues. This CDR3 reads CASSTRGAEWVTGELFF. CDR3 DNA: TGTGCCAGCAGCACGCGAGGCGCTGAGTGGGTCACCGGGGAGCTGTTTTTT.

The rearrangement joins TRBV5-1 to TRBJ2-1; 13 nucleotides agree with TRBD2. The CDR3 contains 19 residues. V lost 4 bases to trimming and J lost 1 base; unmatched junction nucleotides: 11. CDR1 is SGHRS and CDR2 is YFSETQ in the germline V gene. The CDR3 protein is CASSPRTSGSLRSYNEQFF. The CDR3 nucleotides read TGCGCCAGCAGCCCGCGGACTAGCGGGAGTCTGAGATCCTACAATGAGCAGTTCTTC. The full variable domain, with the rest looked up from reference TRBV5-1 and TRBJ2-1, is KAGVTQTPRYLIKTRGQQVTLSCSPISGHRSVSWYQQTPGQGLQFLFEYFSETQRNKGNFPGRFSGRQFSNSRSEMNVSTLELGDSALYLCASSPRTSGSLRSYNEQFFGPGTRLTVL.

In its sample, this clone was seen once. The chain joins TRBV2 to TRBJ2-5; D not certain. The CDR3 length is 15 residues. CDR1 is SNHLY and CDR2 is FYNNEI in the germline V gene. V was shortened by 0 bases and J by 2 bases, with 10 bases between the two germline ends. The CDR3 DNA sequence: TGTGCCAGCAGTGAAGCGCTTCTGACTCAAGAGACCCAGTACTTC. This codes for CASSEALLTQETQYF.

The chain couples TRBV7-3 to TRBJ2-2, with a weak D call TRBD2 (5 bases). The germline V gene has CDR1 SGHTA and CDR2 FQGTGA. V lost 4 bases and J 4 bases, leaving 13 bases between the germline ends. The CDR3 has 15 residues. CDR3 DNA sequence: TGTGCCAGCAGCTGGAGCGGCCCCGGCACCGGGGAGCTGTTTTTT. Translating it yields CASSWSGPGTGELFF.

CDR3 DNA sequence: TGTGCCAGCAGCCCCCGGCAGGGGCTGCACACTGAAGCTTTCTTT. Its protein is CASSPRQGLHTEAFF. The gene calls are TRBV11-2 and TRBJ1-1; possible D gene TRBD1, 6 bases. The CDR3 has 15 amino acids. The V end was cut by 5 bases, the J end by 3 bases, with 16 bases between. The V gene's germline CDR1 is SGHAT and CDR2 FQNNGV. Full variable domain (missing parts from reference TRBV11-2 and TRBJ1-1): EAGVAQSPRYKIIEKRQSVAFWCNPISGHATLYWYQQILGQGPKLLIQFQNNGVVDDSQLPKDRFSAERLKGVDSTLKIQPAKLEDSAVYLCASSPRQGLHTEAFFGQGTRLTVV.

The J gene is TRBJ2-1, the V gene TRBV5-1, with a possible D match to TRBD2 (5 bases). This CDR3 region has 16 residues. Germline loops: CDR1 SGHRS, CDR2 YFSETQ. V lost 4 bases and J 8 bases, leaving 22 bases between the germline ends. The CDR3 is CASSDPFSGGSYEQFF. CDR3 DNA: TGCGCCAGCAGCGATCCTTTTTCGGGCGGGTCCTATGAGCAGTTCTTC.

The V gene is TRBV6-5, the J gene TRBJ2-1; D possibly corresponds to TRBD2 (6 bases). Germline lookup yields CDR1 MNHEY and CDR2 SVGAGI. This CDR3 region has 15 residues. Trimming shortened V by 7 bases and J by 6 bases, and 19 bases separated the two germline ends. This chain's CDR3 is CASNGAGTEVNEQFF. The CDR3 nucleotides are TGTGCCAGCAACGGGGCGGGAACGGAAGTCAATGAGCAGTTCTTC.

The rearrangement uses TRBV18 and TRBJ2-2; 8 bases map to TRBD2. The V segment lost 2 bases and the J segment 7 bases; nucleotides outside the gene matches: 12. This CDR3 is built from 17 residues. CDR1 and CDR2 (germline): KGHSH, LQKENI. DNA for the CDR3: TGTGCCAGCTCACCAAGACGTGAGCGGGAGCGGGTCGGGGAGCTGTTTTTT. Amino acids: CASSPRRERERVGELFF.

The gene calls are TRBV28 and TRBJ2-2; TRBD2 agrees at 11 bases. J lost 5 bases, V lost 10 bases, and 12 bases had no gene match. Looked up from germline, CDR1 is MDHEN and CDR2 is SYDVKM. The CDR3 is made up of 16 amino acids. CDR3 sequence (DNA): TGTGCCACCTTCCAACGGACTAGCGGGTTTACCGGGGAGCTGTTTTTT. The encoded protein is CATFQRTSGFTGELFF.

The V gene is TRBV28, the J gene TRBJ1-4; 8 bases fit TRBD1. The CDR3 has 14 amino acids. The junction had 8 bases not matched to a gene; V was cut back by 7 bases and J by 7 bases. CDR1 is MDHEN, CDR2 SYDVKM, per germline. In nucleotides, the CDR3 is TGTGCCAGCATCGACAGGGGAGATTCTGAAAAACTGTTTTTT. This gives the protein CASIDRGDSEKLFF.

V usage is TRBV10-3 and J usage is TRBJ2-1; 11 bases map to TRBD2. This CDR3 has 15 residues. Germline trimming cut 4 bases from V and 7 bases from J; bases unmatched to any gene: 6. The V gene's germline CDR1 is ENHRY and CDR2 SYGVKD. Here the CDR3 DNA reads TGTGCCATCAGTGGACTAGCGGGATCGATTAATGAGCAGTTCTTC. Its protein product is CAISGLAGSINEQFF.

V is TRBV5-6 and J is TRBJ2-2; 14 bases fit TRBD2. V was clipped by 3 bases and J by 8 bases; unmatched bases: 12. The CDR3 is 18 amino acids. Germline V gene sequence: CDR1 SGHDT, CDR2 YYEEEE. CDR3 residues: CASSSATGTSGRLGELFF. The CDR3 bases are TGTGCCAGCAGCTCCGCTACCGGGACTAGCGGGAGATTGGGGGAGCTGTTTTTT. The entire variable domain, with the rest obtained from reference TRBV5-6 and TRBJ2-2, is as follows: DAGVTQSPTHLIKTRGQQVTLRCSPKSGHDTVSWYQQALGQGPQFIFQYYEEEERQRGNFPDRFSGHQFPNYSSELNVNALLLGDSALYLCASSSATGTSGRLGELFFGEGSRLTVL.

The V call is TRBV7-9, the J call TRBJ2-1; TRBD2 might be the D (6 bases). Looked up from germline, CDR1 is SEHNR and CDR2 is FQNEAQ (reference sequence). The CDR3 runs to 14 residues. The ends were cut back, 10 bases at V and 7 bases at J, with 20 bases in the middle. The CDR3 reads CATTPTLGSNEQFF. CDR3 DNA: TGTGCCACCACACCTACCCTCGGGAGTAATGAGCAGTTCTTC.

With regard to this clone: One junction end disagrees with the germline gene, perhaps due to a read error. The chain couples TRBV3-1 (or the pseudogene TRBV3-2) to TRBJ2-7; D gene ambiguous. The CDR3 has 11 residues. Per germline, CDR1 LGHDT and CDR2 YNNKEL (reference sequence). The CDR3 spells CASSTLYGQYF. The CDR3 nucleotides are TGTGCCAGCAGCACGTTATACGGGCAGTACTTC.

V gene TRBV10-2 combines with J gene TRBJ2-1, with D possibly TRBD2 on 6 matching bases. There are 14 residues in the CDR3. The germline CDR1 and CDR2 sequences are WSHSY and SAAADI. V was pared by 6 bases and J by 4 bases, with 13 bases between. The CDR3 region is CASRGGVGYNEQFF. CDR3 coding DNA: TGCGCCAGCAGGGGGGGAGTGGGGTACAATGAGCAGTTCTTC.

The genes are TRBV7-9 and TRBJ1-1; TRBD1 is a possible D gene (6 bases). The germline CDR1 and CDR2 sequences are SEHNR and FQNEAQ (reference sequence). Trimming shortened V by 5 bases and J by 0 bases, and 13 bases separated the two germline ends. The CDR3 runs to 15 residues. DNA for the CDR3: TGTGCCAGCAGCCAATGGGGGGGCATGAACACTGAAGCTTTCTTT. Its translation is CASSQWGGMNTEAFF.

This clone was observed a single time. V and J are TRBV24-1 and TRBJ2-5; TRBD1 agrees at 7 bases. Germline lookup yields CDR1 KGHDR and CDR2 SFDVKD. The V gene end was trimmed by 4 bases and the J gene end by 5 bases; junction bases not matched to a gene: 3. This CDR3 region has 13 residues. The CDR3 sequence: CATSEADRETQYF. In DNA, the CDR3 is TGTGCCACCAGTGAAGCGGACAGGGAGACCCAGTACTTC.

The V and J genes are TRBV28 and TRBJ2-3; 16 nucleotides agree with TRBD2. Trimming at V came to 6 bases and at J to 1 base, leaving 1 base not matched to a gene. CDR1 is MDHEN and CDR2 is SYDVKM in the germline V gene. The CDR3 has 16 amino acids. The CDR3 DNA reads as TGTGCCAGCAGAGGGACTAGCGGGAGGGGCACAGATACGCAGTATTTT. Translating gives CASRGTSGRGTDTQYF.

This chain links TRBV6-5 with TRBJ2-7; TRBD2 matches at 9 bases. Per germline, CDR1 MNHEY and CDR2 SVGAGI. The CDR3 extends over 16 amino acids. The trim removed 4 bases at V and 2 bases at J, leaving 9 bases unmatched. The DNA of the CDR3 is TGTGCCAGCAGTTTTAGCGGGAGTTCGCTTGCCTACGAGCAGTACTTC. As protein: CASSFSGSSLAYEQYF.

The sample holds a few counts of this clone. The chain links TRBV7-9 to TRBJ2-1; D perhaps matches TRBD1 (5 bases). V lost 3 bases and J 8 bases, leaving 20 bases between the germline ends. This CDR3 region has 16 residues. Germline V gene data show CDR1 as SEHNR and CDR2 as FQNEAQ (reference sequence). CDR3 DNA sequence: TGTGCCAGCAGCTTGGGTAGGACATCTACAAGAGATGAGCAGTTCTTC. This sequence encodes CASSLGRTSTRDEQFF. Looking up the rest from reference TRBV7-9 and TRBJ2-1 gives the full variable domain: DTGVSQNPRHKITKRGQNVTFRCDPISEHNRLYWYRQTLGQGPEFLTYFQNEAQLEKSRLLSDRFSAERPKGSFSTLEIQRTEQGDSAMYLCASSLGRTSTRDEQFFGPGTRLTVL.

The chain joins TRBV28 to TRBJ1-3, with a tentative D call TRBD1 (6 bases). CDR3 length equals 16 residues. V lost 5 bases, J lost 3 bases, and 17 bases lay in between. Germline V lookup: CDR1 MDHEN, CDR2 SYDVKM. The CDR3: CASSPGSLGGGNTIYF. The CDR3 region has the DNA TGTGCCAGCAGTCCGGGGAGTTTAGGGGGTGGAAACACCATATATTTT.

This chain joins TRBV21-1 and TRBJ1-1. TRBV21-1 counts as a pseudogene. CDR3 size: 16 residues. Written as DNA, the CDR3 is TGTGCCAGCAGCAAATTTGCCACCCAAGTAGTCCCTGAAGCTTTCTTT. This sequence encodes CASSKFATQVVPEAFF.

CDR3 sequence (DNA): TGCAGCGTTGAAGACCCTAGCGGGAGTCACAATGAGCAGTTCTTC. Translating gives CSVEDPSGSHNEQFF. V and J are TRBV29-1 and TRBJ2-1; 10 bases are shared with TRBD2. Germline V gene lookup returns CDR1 SQVTM and CDR2 ANQGSEA. This CDR3 has 15 amino acids. The trim removed 0 bases at V and 5 bases at J, leaving 4 bases unmatched.

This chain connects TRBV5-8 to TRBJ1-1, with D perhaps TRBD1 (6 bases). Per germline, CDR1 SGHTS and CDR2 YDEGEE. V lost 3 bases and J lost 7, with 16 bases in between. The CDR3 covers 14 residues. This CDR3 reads CASSSISGDGEAFF. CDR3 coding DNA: TGTGCCAGCAGCTCAATTTCAGGGGATGGTGAAGCTTTCTTT.

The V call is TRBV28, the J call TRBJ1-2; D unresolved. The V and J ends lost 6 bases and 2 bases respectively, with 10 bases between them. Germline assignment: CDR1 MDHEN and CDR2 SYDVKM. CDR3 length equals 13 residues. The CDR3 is CASSPPTNYGYTF. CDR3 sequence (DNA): TGTGCCAGCAGCCCCCCCACAAACTATGGCTACACCTTC.

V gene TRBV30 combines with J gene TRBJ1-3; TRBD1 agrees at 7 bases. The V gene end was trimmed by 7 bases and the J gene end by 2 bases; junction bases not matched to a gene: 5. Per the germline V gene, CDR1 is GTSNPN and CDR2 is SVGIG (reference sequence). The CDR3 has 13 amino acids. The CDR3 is CASGDRAGNTIYF. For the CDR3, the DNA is TGTGCCTCCGGCGACAGGGCTGGAAACACCATATATTTT. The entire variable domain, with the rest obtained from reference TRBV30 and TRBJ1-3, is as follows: SQTIHQWPATLVQPVGSPLSLECTVEGTSNPNLYWYRQAAGRGLQLLFYSVGIGQISSEVPQNLSASRPQDRQFILSSKKLLLSDSGFYLCASGDRAGNTIYFGEGSWLTVV.